This T cell receptor (beta chain) appears in the sequencing data of a study of T-cell memory formation after mild COVID-19. Overall study findings and caveats: Researchers found some responding clones in pre-infection memory, a sign that cross-reactive memory joined.

Constant-segment primers served in 5'RACE that generated TCR alpha and TCR beta cDNA libraries bearing sample barcodes and UMIs. TCRdb analysed the 5' RACE reads with MiXCR anew, one entry per CDR3 protein. The sample holds about 430,000 distinct CDR3 sequences, over 15% seen once. Worth noting for this clonotype: Its cognate antigen is unknown.

Germline assignment: CDR1 MNHEY and CDR2 SMNVEV (reference sequence). The CDR3 totals 14 residues. V was trimmed by 0 bases and J by 8 bases, leaving 11 bases between them. V is TRBV27 and J is TRBJ1-3, with D possibly TRBD1 on 6 matching bases. Specimen: PBMCs or a T cell subset sorted from them (not recorded which). The receptor comes from a man aged 18 to 35 who had mild COVID-19 (a few samples of this study predate the infection). Cell type and time point are not known. DNA for the CDR3: TGTGCCAGCAGTTTATCGGGGGGGCGGCACACCATATATTTT. Amino acid sequence: CASSLSGGRHTIYF.